One sample yielded the 28 T cell receptor beta chains listed below, sequenced in a study of blood T cell repertoires in COVID-19. The method was immunoSEQ multiplex PCR; TCRdb's version includes in-frame clones alone and lacks a portion of them. The profile covers around 300,000 clones, with 70% to 90% appearing a single time and roughly 5.2% taken by the ten largest. The sample taken for sequencing was PBMCs or T cells enriched from blood (not recorded which). These receptor sequences come from a woman in her twenties or thirties who had recovered from COVID-19.

On this clone itself: Other DNA sequences in this specimen translate into the identical CDR3. The chain's CDR3 is CASSPSSYNEQFF. In nucleotides, the CDR3 is TGTGCCAGCTCACCGAGCTCCTACAATGAGCAGTTCTTC. The chain is built from TRBV18 and TRBJ2-1; unclear D gene. Germline values: CDR1 KGHSH, CDR2 LQKENI. V dropped 3 bases and J dropped 0 bases, with 3 bases sitting between them. This CDR3 has 13 amino acids.

The chain recombines TRBV7-2 with TRBJ2-5; 9 nucleotides match TRBD2. The junction had 7 bases not matched to a gene; V was cut back by 0 bases and J by 5 bases. Germline loops: CDR1 SGHTA, CDR2 FQGNSA. The CDR3 totals 16 residues. The CDR3 nucleotides are TGTGCCAGCAGCTTAGCCCGGCGGGGGGGGGCGGAGACCCAGTACTTC. It is translated as CASSLARRGGAETQYF.

CDR3 nucleotides: TGTGCCAGCAGCTTCGGGGGGAACACTGAAGCTTTCTTT. Encoded protein: CASSFGGNTEAFF. The chain combines TRBV7-2 with TRBJ1-1; D perhaps matches TRBD1 (5 bases). Trimming pared 3 bases from V and 1 base from J, leaving 6 bases between. This CDR3 region has 13 residues. Germline lookup yields CDR1 SGHTA and CDR2 FQGNSA.

J is TRBJ1-2 and V is TRBV14; 8 bases match TRBD1. The CDR3 is 13 amino acids. Germline assignment: CDR1 SGHDN and CDR2 FVKESK. The V and J ends lost 5 bases and 3 bases, in that order; junction bases with no gene match: 2. Written as DNA, the CDR3 is TGTGCCAGCAGCGGACAGGGATACTATGGCTACACCTTC. This encodes CASSGQGYYGYTF.

V is TRBV5-1 and J is TRBJ1-1; possibly TRBD1 for D (6 bases). Deletions cut 2 bases from V and 4 bases from J, with 15 bases between. CDR1 is SGHRS, CDR2 YFSETQ, per germline. The CDR3 runs 15 residues. The CDR3 nucleotides read TGCGCCAGCAGCTTCAGCCAGGGGTTATTCACTGAAGCTTTCTTT. Protein: CASSFSQGLFTEAFF.

This CDR3 is CSASEGATGYTF. The CDR3 DNA follows: TGCAGTGCTAGTGAGGGGGCGACGGGCTACACCTTC. The chain recombines TRBV20-1 with TRBJ1-2; TRBD1 agrees at 7 bases. CDR1 is DFQATT, CDR2 SNEGSKA, per germline (reference sequence). Losses at the gene ends were 3 bases for V and 8 bases for J; bases not matched to a gene: 6. This CDR3 is built from 12 residues.

CDR3 residues: CAWMGTGGGYGYTF. DNA for the CDR3: TGTGCCTGGATGGGGACAGGGGGCGGCTATGGCTACACCTTC. This rearrangement joins TRBV30 to TRBJ1-2; 12 bases match TRBD1. CDR3 length equals 14 residues. CDR1 is GTSNPN and CDR2 is SVGIG in the germline V gene (reference sequence). The V segment lost 4 bases and the J segment 4 bases; nucleotides outside the gene matches: 4.

V is TRBV7-8 and J is TRBJ2-1; D is unresolved. The length of the CDR3 is 16 residues. The germline gives CDR1 SGHVS, CDR2 FQNEAQ. Trimming took 5 bases from V and 1 from J, leaving 15 bases between them. CDR3 region: CASSRATDTSYNEQFF. For the CDR3, the DNA is TGTGCCAGCAGCCGCGCCACCGATACTTCCTACAATGAGCAGTTCTTC.

Points on this clone: The sample has other DNA sequences that encode this CDR3 too. The gene calls are TRBV18 and TRBJ2-5, with D unresolved. CDR3 length: 12 residues. V was clipped by 2 bases and J by 4 bases, with 5 bases between them. Germline loops: CDR1 KGHSH, CDR2 LQKENI. The CDR3 region is CASSPTGETQYF. The DNA for the CDR3 is TGTGCCAGCTCACCAACTGGAGAGACCCAGTACTTC.

This chain uses TRBV5-4 with TRBJ1-5; no reliable D call. Germline V gives CDR1 SGHNT, CDR2 YYREEE (reference sequence). Trimming shortened V by 5 bases and J by 3 bases, and 9 bases separated the two germline ends. The CDR3 has 13 residues. The CDR3 nucleotides read TGTGCCAGCAGGGAGGGTATCAATCAGCCCCAGCATTTT. This codes for CASREGINQPQHF.

The rearrangement uses TRBV9 and TRBJ1-1; 8 positions match TRBD1. The CDR3 totals 15 residues. Losses at the gene ends were 3 bases for V and 5 bases for J; bases not matched to a gene: 9. CDR1 and CDR2 from the germline V gene are SGDLS and YYNGEE. In DNA, the CDR3 is TGTGCCAGCAGCGCCCGGACAGGGCGGCAGACTGAAGCTTTCTTT. Residues: CASSARTGRQTEAFF.

The chain has TRBV7-9 and TRBJ2-7; D is possibly TRBD1 (6 bases). Trimming removed 3 bases from V and 1 base from J, with 10 bases in between. This CDR3 has 14 amino acids. The germline V gene encodes CDR1 SEHNR and CDR2 FQNEAQ (reference sequence). CDR3 loop: CASSFLGQSYEQYF. The CDR3, as DNA: TGTGCCAGCAGCTTTCTCGGACAGTCCTACGAGCAGTACTTC.

The chain uses TRBV6-5 and TRBJ1-2; no reliable D call. V lost 7 bases to trimming and J lost 7 bases, with 19 bases between them. The germline V gene has CDR1 MNHEY and CDR2 SVGAGI. This CDR3 is built from 14 residues. The chain's CDR3 is CASNPRVAASGYTF. CDR3 coding DNA: TGTGCCAGCAACCCGCGGGTCGCGGCTAGTGGCTACACCTTC.

This chain links TRBV18 with TRBJ1-3, with D possibly matching TRBD1 (5 bases). The ends were cut back, 3 bases at V and 3 bases at J, with 15 bases in the middle. The germline V gene has CDR1 KGHSH and CDR2 LQKENI. The CDR3 sequence is 16 residues long. CDR3 DNA: TGTGCCAGCTCACCGCGGCAAGGGGAAAGTGGAAACACCATATATTTT. As protein: CASSPRQGESGNTIYF.

This sequence joins TRBV6-5 and TRBJ1-2, with no clear D. The CDR3 consists of 13 residues. Trimming removed 4 bases from V and 3 bases from J, with 9 bases in between. From germline, CDR1 is MNHEY and CDR2 SVGAGI. The CDR3 DNA sequence: TGTGCCAGCAGTTTGGAGGGAGACTATGGCTACACCTTC. Protein sequence: CASSLEGDYGYTF.

This chain joins TRBV19 and TRBJ1-6; D possibly corresponds to TRBD1 (5 bases). The CDR3 covers 16 residues. Germline assignment: CDR1 LNHDA and CDR2 SQIVND (reference sequence). Trimming stripped 0 bases from V and 5 bases from J, with 11 bases between. The DNA of the CDR3 is TGTGCCAGTAGTATAGATCATGGGGCAAATAATTCACCCCTCCACTTT. Its translation: CASSIDHGANNSPLHF.

The V gene is TRBV7-6, the J gene TRBJ2-2; D gene uncertain. The CDR3 runs to 15 residues. V gave up 3 bases and J gave up 2 bases, with 10 bases separating them. Germline loops: CDR1 SGHVS, CDR2 FNYEAQ. In DNA form, the CDR3 reads TGTGCCAGCAGCTTGTTTGGAGATAACACCGGGGAGCTGTTTTTT. It is translated as CASSLFGDNTGELFF. Complete variable domain (other parts from reference TRBV7-6 and TRBJ2-2): GAGVSQSPRYKVTKRGQDVALRCDPISGHVSLYWYRQALGQGPEFLTYFNYEAQQDKSGLPNDRFSAERPEGSISTLTIQRTEQRDSAMYRCASSLFGDNTGELFFGEGSRLTVL.

The V call is TRBV9, the J call TRBJ1-6, with 10 bases aligning to TRBD1. The CDR3 runs 16 residues. In germline, CDR1 is SGDLS, CDR2 YYNGEE. J lost 10 bases, V lost 2 bases, and 9 bases had no gene match. CDR3 in amino acids: CASSVTGTGVGSPLHF. CDR3 nucleotides: TGTGCCAGCAGCGTCACCGGGACAGGGGTTGGCTCACCCCTCCACTTT.

This rearrangement joins TRBV9 to TRBJ2-3, with D maybe TRBD2 (7 bases). V was trimmed by 1 base and J by 3 bases, leaving 15 bases between them. The germline CDR1 and CDR2 sequences are SGDLS and YYNGEE. CDR3 length: 16 amino acids. The CDR3 is CASSVLGGGVTDTQYF. CDR3 coding DNA: TGTGCCAGCAGCGTATTAGGGGGAGGGGTTACAGATACGCAGTATTTT.

The rearrangement uses TRBV9 and TRBJ2-1; 8 positions agree with TRBD2. This CDR3 has 19 amino acids. The germline CDR1 and CDR2 sequences are SGDLS and YYNGEE. V dropped 0 bases and J dropped 0; count of bases not matched to a gene: 11. CDR3 sequence: CASSVEGRVAGSSYNEQFF. Written as DNA, the CDR3 is TGTGCCAGCAGCGTAGAGGGGAGGGTAGCGGGGTCCTCCTACAATGAGCAGTTCTTC.

A word on this clone: Other DNA sequences in this sample translate to the same CDR3. This chain joins TRBV19 and TRBJ1-2; no reliable D call. The CDR3 spans 13 residues. V dropped 1 base and J dropped 1 base, with 4 bases sitting between them. Germline CDR1 LNHDA, CDR2 SQIVND (reference sequence). The CDR3 loop reads CASSIVSNYGYTF. The CDR3 coding sequence is TGTGCCAGTAGTATAGTCAGTAACTATGGCTACACCTTC.

The rearrangement uses TRBV7-9 and TRBJ1-5; 9 bases are a match to TRBD1. This CDR3 region has 16 residues. With 2 bases clipped from V and 7 bases from J, the junction kept 9 bases outside the gene matches. Germline V gene data show CDR1 as SEHNR and CDR2 as FQNEAQ (reference sequence). The CDR3 region has the DNA TGTGCCAGCAGCTTAACAGGGGGCGCGGATAGCCAGCCCCAGCATTTT. Translation: CASSLTGGADSQPQHF.

The rearrangement uses TRBV6-4 and TRBJ1-2; 11 nucleotides line up with TRBD1. CDR3 size: 14 residues. Germline V gene sequence: CDR1 MRHNA, CDR2 SNTAGT. Trimming at V came to 7 bases and at J to 4 bases, leaving 5 bases not matched to a gene. In DNA, the CDR3 is TGTGCCAGCAATCGGACAGGGGGCTCCTATGGCTACACCTTC. This codes for CASNRTGGSYGYTF.

The chain combines TRBV24-1 with TRBJ2-4; 9 bases line up with TRBD1. V was pared by 4 bases and J by 4 bases, with 7 bases of the junction left unmatched. There are 16 residues in the CDR3. Germline lookup yields CDR1 KGHDR and CDR2 SFDVKD. CDR3 bases: TGTGCCACCAGTGACACTAAGACAGGGGGGAAAAACATTCAGTACTTC. Translation: CATSDTKTGGKNIQYF.

Details on this clone: Other DNA sequences within the sample encode an identical CDR3. The chain is built from TRBV9 and TRBJ2-3; no definite D call. V lost 0 bases to trimming and J lost 1 base, with 6 bases between them. The CDR3 sequence is 14 residues long. CDR1 and CDR2 (germline): SGDLS, YYNGEE. Here the CDR3 DNA reads TGTGCCAGCAGCGTAGTATCAGGCACAGATACGCAGTATTTT. Translation gives CASSVVSGTDTQYF.

The rearrangement joins TRBV19 to TRBJ2-1; no firm D call. Trimming pared 6 bases from V and 3 bases from J, leaving 9 bases between. CDR1 is LNHDA, CDR2 SQIVND, per germline (reference sequence). The CDR3 covers 13 residues. CDR3 protein: CASRLIGYNEQFF. The CDR3 nucleotides are TGTGCCAGTAGGCTAATCGGCTACAATGAGCAGTTCTTC.

The chain's CDR3 is CASSPHGTSYEQYF. The CDR3 DNA follows: TGTGCCAGCAGCCCTCACGGGACAAGCTACGAGCAGTACTTC. The gene calls are TRBV9 and TRBJ2-7; a possible D gene is TRBD1 (6 bases). Trimming pared 4 bases from V and 3 bases from J, leaving 14 bases between. CDR1 is SGDLS, CDR2 YYNGEE, per germline. This CDR3 contains 14 residues.

This chain connects TRBV7-2 to TRBJ2-3; 11 bases match TRBD2. The CDR3 consists of 19 residues. Germline V gene lookup returns CDR1 SGHTA and CDR2 FQGNSA. Trimming cost V 5 bases and J 1 base; bases outside gene matches: 14. CDR3 loop: CASSPQGSLAGGRTDTQYF. DNA for the CDR3: TGTGCCAGCAGCCCCCAAGGGTCTCTAGCGGGGGGACGCACAGATACGCAGTATTTT. Full variable domain (remainder filled in from reference TRBV7-2 and TRBJ2-3): GAGVSQSPSNKVTEKGKDVELRCDPISGHTALYWYRQSLGQGLEFLIYFQGNSAPDKSGLPSDRFSAERTGGSVSTLTIQRTQQEDSAVYLCASSPQGSLAGGRTDTQYFGPGTRLTVL.